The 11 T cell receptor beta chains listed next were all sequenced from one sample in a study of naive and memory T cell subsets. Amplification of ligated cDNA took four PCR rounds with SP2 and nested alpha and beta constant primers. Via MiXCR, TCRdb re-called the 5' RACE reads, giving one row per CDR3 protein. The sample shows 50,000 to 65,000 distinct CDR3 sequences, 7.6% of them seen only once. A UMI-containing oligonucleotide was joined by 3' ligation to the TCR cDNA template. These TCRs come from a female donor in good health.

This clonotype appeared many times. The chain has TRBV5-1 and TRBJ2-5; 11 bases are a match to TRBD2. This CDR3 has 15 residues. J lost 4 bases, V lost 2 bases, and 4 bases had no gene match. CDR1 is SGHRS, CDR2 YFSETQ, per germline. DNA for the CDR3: TGCGCCAGCAGCTTCACTAGCGGGGGAGGAGAGACCCAGTACTTC. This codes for CASSFTSGGGETQYF.

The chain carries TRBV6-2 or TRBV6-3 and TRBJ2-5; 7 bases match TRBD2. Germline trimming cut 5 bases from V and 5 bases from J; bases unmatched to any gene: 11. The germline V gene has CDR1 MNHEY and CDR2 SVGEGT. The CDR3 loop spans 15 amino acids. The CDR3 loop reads CASSRTGTTPETQYF. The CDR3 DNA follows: TGTGCCAGCAGTCGAACCGGGACTACCCCCGAGACCCAGTACTTC.

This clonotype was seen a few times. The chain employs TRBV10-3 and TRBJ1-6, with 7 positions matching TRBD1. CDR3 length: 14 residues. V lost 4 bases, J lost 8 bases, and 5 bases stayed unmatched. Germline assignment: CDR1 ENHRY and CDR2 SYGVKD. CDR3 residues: CAISGTGEYSPLHF. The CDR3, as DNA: TGTGCCATCAGTGGAACAGGGGAGTATTCACCCCTCCACTTT.

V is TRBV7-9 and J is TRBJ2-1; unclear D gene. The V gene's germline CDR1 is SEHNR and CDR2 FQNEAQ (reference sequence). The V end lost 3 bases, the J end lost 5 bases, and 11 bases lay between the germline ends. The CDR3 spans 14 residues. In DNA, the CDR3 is TGTGCCAGCAGCTTGGCTATCGCTAACAATGAGCAGTTCTTC. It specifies CASSLAIANNEQFF. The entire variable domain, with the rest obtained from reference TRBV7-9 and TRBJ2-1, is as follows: DTGVSQNPRHKITKRGQNVTFRCDPISEHNRLYWYRQTLGQGPEFLTYFQNEAQLEKSRLLSDRFSAERPKGSFSTLEIQRTEQGDSAMYLCASSLAIANNEQFFGPGTRLTVL.

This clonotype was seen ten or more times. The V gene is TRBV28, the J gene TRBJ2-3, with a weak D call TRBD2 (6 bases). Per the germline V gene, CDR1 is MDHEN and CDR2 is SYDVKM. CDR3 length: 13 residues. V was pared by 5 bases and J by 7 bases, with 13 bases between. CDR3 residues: CASSTAGRYTQYF. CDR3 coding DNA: TGTGCCAGCAGTACGGCAGGGAGGTATACGCAGTATTTT.

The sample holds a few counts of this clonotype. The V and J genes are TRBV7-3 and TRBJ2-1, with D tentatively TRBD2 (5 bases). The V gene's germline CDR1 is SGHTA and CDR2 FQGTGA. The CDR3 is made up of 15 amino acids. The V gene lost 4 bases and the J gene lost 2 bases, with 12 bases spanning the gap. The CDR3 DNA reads TGTGCCAGCAGCTCGCCGGGAAGCCCCTACAATGAGCAGTTCTTC. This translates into CASSSPGSPYNEQFF.

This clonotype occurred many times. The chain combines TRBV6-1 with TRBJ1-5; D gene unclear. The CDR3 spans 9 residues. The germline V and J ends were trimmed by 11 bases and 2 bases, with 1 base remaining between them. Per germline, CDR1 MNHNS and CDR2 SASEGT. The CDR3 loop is CACNQPQHF. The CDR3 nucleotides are TGTGCCTGCAATCAGCCCCAGCATTTT.

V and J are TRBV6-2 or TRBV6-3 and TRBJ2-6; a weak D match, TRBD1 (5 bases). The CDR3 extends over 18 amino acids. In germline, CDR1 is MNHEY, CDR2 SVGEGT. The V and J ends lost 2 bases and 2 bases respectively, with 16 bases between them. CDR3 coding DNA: TGTGCCAGCAGTTACGGGGCAGGGTCGGCTACTGGGGCCAACGTCCTGACTTTC. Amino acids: CASSYGAGSATGANVLTF.

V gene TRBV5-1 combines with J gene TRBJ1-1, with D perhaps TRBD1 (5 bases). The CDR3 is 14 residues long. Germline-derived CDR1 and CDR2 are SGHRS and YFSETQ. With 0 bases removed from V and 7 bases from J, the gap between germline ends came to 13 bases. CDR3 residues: CASSLVVGDYEAFF. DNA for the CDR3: TGCGCCAGCAGCTTGGTAGTAGGGGACTATGAAGCTTTCTTT. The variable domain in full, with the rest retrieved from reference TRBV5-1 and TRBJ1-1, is KAGVTQTPRYLIKTRGQQVTLSCSPISGHRSVSWYQQTPGQGLQFLFEYFSETQRNKGNFPGRFSGRQFSNSRSEMNVSTLELGDSALYLCASSLVVGDYEAFFGQGTRLTVV.

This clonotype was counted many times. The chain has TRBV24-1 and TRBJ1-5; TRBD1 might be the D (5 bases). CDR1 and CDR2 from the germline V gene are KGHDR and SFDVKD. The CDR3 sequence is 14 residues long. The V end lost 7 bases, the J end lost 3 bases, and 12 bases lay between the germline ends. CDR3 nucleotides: TGTGCCACCAGCGGCGGGGCGAACAATCAGCCCCAGCATTTT. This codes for CATSGGANNQPQHF.

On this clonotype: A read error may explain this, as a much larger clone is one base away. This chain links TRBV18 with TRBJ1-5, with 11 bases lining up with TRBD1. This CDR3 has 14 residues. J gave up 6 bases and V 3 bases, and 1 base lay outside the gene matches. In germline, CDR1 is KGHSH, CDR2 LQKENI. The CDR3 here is CASSPGTGGQPQHF. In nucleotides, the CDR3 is TGTGCCAGCTCACCCGGGACAGGGGGTCAGCCCCAGCATTTT.